This T cell receptor (beta chain) was documented in a study of CD8 T cells in ankylosing spondylitis (dated 2017 in TCRdb). Concerning the study at large: The study profiled T cell receptor beta repertoires in healthy donors and ankylosing spondylitis patients to find disease-linked TCR variants. Peripheral blood samples were taken, and synovial fluid was additionally collected from ankylosing spondylitis patients. In total, the full study cohort was made up of approximately 99 healthy donors and roughly 27 ankylosing spondylitis patients. Overall study results and their limits: Some TCR beta motif variants had previously been reported in synovial fluid and blood of reactive arthritis patients, which suggested common disease-initiation mechanisms. Blood from ankylosing spondylitis patients appeared to be characterized by a TCR beta motif composed of eight highly homologous amino acid variants. The disease-linked clones were reported as significantly enriched in matched synovial fluid samples from ankylosing spondylitis patients. In peripheral blood, the disease-linked clones were found at relatively low frequencies and had a CD8+ phenotype.

This clonotype was found many times. Its recognized antigen is unknown. Nothing much larger sits one base from this clone, and base qualities are not available. Clipping removes 0 bases from V and 10 bases from J, with 8 as the unmatched junction base count. Based on the germline V gene, the CDR1 and CDR2 sequences are ENHRY and SYGVKD. The CDR3 spans 14 residues, from the cysteine through the phenylalanine. Only the CDR3 portion is preserved as DNA: 42 bases, with reading frame beginning at the first base. Sequencing instrument: Illumina HiSeq 2500. Quantitative 5'-RACE with molecular barcodes was the method used to prepare the TCR beta libraries. The authors' pipeline ran thus. To identify disease-linked TCR variants, a new computational method was used, one built on a probabilistic model of VDJ rearrangement. TCRdb took the public reads, trimmed them with fastp at Q25, ran MiXCR for clone calling and kept in-frame beta chains. Rows matching on CDR3 protein sequence are summarized as one entry with the most common DNA and genes. The V and J calls here are based on TCRdb, not the publication. This sample comprises around 150,000 distinct CDR3 sequences, around 17% of them detected only once. The leading ten clones occupy over 7.5% of the sample.

The TCR originated in a male donor with ankylosing spondylitis or in good health (not recorded which). Recombination connected TRBV10-3 to TRBJ1-1, with 7 bases matching TRBD1. Sequencing was performed on blood, either unsorted or a sorted T cell fraction (not recorded which). The sequence in DNA is TGTGCCATCAGTGAGTCGTACAGCCCAGGGGGAGCTTTCTTT. Its protein reads: CAISESYSPGGAFF.